A selection of T cell receptor beta chains follows, all from one sample in a study of cytomegalovirus exposure and HLA in healthy donors. The table came from immunoSEQ multiplex PCR; TCRdb's copy has only in-frame clones and leaves some out. The table lists under 300,000 clones, 84% of them singletons. Specimen: PBMCs. These receptors were obtained from a woman aged 40 to 55 in good health and CMV-seropositive. CDR3s include the opening cysteine and the closing phenylalanine or tryptophan. The D gene is left open where the match is weak. A clone size is listed for some rows: how often the clone was seen (once, few, many), or a class if it is expanded.

TRBV11-2	TRBD1	.	TRBJ2-3	TGTGCCAGCAGCGCCCCGGGACAGGGTCCCCATACGCAGTATTTT	CASSAPGQGPHTQYF
TRBV5-4	.	.	TRBJ1-6	TGTGCCAGCAGCTACACCTACAGGGTAGGGAATTCACCCCTCCACTTT	CASSYTYRVGNSPLHF
TRBV30	.	few	TRBJ1-2	TGTGCCTGGAGTCCCCGACAGTATGGCTACACCTTC	CAWSPRQYGYTF
TRBV18	TRBD1	.	TRBJ1-1	TGTGCCAGCTCTAACCAGGGGGCCCTGAACACTGAAGCTTTCTTT	CASSNQGALNTEAFF
TRBV9	.	.	TRBJ2-5	TGTGCCAGCAGCGTACAGGGAGGAGAGACCCAGTACTTC	CASSVQGGETQYF
TRBV4-3	TRBD2	.	TRBJ2-7	TGCGCCAGCAGCCCACGACTAGCGGGAGGGCCCTACGAGCAGTACTTC	CASSPRLAGGPYEQYF
TRBV28	.	.	TRBJ1-1	TGTGCCAGCAGCCCTGGACACGGTGTTGACACTGAAGCTTTCTTT	CASSPGHGVDTEAFF
TRBV7-8	TRBD2	.	TRBJ2-3	TGTGCCAGCAGCTCCCGCGTCGCGGGGGGCACAGATACGCAGTATTTT	CASSSRVAGGTDTQYF
TRBV18	TRBD1	.	TRBJ2-7	TGTGCCAGCTCGCATCGGACAGGGGAGGTCGAGCAGTACTTC	CASSHRTGEVEQYF
TRBV7-8	TRBD1	.	TRBJ2-5	TGTGCCAGCAGCCCGGTCGCCACAGGGGGAGGTCAAGAGACCCAGTACTTC	CASSPVATGGGQETQYF
TRBV9	TRBD1	.	TRBJ2-2	TGTGCCAGCAGCGACCGACAGGGGGCGACCGGGGAGCTGTTTTTT	CASSDRQGATGELFF
TRBV7-8	TRBD2	.	TRBJ2-7	TGTGCCAGCAGCTTAGCCGGACTAGCGGGAGACTACGAGCAGTACTTC	CASSLAGLAGDYEQYF
TRBV28	TRBD1	.	TRBJ2-1	TGTGCCAGCAGTCCAAGAGACAGGGGCCGATTGGGGGAGTTCTTC	CASSPRDRGRLGEFF
TRBV4-3	.	once	TRBJ2-1	TGCGCCAGCAGCCAAGATCCGAGGGGGAGCTCCTACAATGAGCAGTTCTTC	CASSQDPRGSSYNEQFF
TRBV4-3	TRBD2	.	TRBJ2-1	TGCGCCAGCAGCCAAGGAACTTGGAGACCTAGCGGGGGTTACAATGAGCAGTTCTTC	CASSQGTWRPSGGYNEQFF
TRBV6-1	TRBD1	.	TRBJ1-2	TGTGCCAGCAGTGGAGCGTGGACAGGGGATGGCTACACCTTC	CASSGAWTGDGYTF
TRBV27	TRBD2	.	TRBJ2-1	TGTGCCAGTCCGGGACTAGCTCACAATGAGCAGTTCTTC	CASPGLAHNEQFF
TRBV19	.	.	TRBJ2-3	TGTGCCAGTAGTATAGATCGGGGTTATACGCAGTATTTT	CASSIDRGYTQYF
TRBV9	.	.	TRBJ2-5	TGTGCCAGCAGCGTAAGACTATCTCAAGAGACCCAGTACTTC	CASSVRLSQETQYF
TRBV9	TRBD2	.	TRBJ2-3	TGTGCCAGCAGGCGGAGCGGGAGTTCTACAGATACGCAGTATTTT	CASRRSGSSTDTQYF
TRBV30	TRBD1	.	TRBJ1-1	TGTGCCTGGGTCCCCTACAGGGGTAGCACTGAAGCTTTCTTT	CAWVPYRGSTEAFF
TRBV7-6	.	.	TRBJ2-3	TGTGCCAGCAGCTTAAGGCTGGGCGGGAGCACAGATACGCAGTATTTT	CASSLRLGGSTDTQYF
TRBV7-2	.	.	TRBJ2-1	TGTGCCAGCAGCTTAGCTTTTCTCGGCTACAATGAGCAGTTCTTC	CASSLAFLGYNEQFF
TRBV11-3	.	.	TRBJ1-1	TGTGCCAGCAGCTTAGATAGGGGATCTGAAGCTTTCTTT	CASSLDRGSEAFF
TRBV16	.	.	TRBJ2-1	TGTGCCAGCAGCCACTATGGGGCCGGCCCCCACAATGAGCAGTTCTTC	CASSHYGAGPHNEQFF
TRBV7-3	.	.	TRBJ1-2	TGTGCCAGCAGCTTATATGGAGGGGAGGATGGCTACACCTTC	CASSLYGGEDGYTF
TRBV29-1	.	.	TRBJ1-6	TGCAGCGTCCAAGATTCGGGTTCACCCCTCCACTTT	CSVQDSGSPLHF
TRBV2	.	.	TRBJ1-5	TGTGCCAGCAGTGACCGAGGTGTCCGACAGCCCCAGCATTTT	CASSDRGVRQPQHF
TRBV6-5	TRBD2	.	TRBJ2-7	TGTGCCAGCAGTTACTCCTCCGGGACTAGCATGGACGAGCAGTACTTC	CASSYSSGTSMDEQYF
TRBV7-2	TRBD2	once	TRBJ2-2	TGTGCCAGCAGACGCGGACTAGCGAACACCGGGGAGCTGTTTTTT	CASRRGLANTGELFF
TRBV19	.	.	TRBJ1-1	TGTGCCAGCAACCCCGGAGGGAACACTGAAGCTTTCTTT	CASNPGGNTEAFF
TRBV5-4	.	.	TRBJ1-2	TGTGCCAGCAGCTTAAATAGTGGCTACACCTTC	CASSLNSGYTF
TRBV5-1	TRBD2	.	TRBJ2-7	TGCGCCAGCAGGTTACTAGCGGGAGAGGTCTACGAGCAGTACTTC	CASRLLAGEVYEQYF
TRBV4-2	.	once	TRBJ2-4	TGTGCCAGCAGTGGGGGGAGGATTCAGTACTTC	CASSGGRIQYF